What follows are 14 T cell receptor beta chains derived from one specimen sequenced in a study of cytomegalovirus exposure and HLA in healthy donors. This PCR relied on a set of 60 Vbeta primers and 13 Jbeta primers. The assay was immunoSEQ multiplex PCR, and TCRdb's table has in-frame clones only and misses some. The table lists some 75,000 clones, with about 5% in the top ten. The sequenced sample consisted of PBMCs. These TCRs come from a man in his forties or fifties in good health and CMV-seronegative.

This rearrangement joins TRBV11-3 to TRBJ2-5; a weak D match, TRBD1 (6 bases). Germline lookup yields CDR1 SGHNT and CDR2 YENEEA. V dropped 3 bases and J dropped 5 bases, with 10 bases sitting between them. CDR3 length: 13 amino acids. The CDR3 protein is CASSLATGETQYF. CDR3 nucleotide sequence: TGTGCCAGCAGCTTGGCAACAGGGGAGACCCAGTACTTC.

In DNA form, the CDR3 reads TGTGCCAGCAGCTTAGATGTCGGGCGGGGGGGAAACACCGGGGAGCTGTTTTTT. It yields the protein CASSLDVGRGGNTGELFF. V usage is TRBV7-2 and J usage is TRBJ2-2, with TRBD2 matching 9 bases. The CDR3 runs 18 residues. Germline CDR1 reads SGHTA; CDR2 reads FQGNSA. V lost 1 base, J lost 2 bases, and 8 bases stayed unmatched.

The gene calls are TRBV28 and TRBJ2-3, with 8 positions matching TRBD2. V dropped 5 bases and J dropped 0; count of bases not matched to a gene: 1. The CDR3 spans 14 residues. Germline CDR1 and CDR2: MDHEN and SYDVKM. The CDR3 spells CASSPSGSTDTQYF. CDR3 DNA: TGTGCCAGCAGTCCTAGCGGGAGCACAGATACGCAGTATTTT.

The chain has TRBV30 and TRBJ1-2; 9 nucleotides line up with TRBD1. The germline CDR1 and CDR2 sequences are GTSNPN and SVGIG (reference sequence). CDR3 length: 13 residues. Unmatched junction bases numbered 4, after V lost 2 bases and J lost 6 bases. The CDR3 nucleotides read TGTGCCTGGAGTCCCGGGACAGGGAATGGCTACACCTTC. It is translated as CAWSPGTGNGYTF.

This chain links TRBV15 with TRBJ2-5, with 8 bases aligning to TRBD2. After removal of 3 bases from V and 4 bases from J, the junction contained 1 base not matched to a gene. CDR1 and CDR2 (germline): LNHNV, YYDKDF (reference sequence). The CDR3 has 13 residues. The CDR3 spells CATSRAGGETQYF. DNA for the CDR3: TGTGCCACCAGCAGGGCGGGGGGAGAGACCCAGTACTTC.

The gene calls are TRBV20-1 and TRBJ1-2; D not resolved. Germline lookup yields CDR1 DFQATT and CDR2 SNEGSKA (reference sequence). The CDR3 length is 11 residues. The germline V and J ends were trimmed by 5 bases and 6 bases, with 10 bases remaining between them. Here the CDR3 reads CSAVVRDGYTF. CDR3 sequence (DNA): TGCAGTGCTGTAGTACGGGATGGCTACACCTTC.

This CDR3 is CASSLGQGPYEQYF. CDR3 DNA sequence: TGTGCCAGCAGTTTAGGACAGGGGCCCTACGAGCAGTACTTC. V is TRBV28 and J is TRBJ2-5, with 9 bases aligning to TRBD1. The DNA end lines up better with TRBJ2-7; the J call may be wrong. This CDR3 region has 14 residues. The germline V gene has CDR1 MDHEN and CDR2 SYDVKM.

CDR3: CASSYPGRGNTEAFF. The CDR3, as DNA: TGTGCCAGCAGTTACCCTGGAAGGGGTAACACTGAAGCTTTCTTT. This chain links TRBV6-5 with TRBJ1-1; possible D gene TRBD1, 5 bases. The ends were cut back, 2 bases at V and 2 bases at J, with 12 bases in the middle. Germline CDR1 is MNHEY and CDR2 is SVGAGI. The CDR3 length is 15 residues.

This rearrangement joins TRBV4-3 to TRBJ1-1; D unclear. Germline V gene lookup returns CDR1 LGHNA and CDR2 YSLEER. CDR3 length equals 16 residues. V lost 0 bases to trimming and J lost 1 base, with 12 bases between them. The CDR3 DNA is TGCGCCAGCAGCCAAGATTCTCGGGGTTCGAACACTGAAGCTTTCTTT. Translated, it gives CASSQDSRGSNTEAFF.

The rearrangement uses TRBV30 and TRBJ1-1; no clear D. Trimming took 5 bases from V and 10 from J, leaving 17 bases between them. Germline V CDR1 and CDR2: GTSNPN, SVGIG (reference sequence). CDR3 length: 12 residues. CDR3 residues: CAWGISEVGAFF. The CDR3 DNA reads TGTGCCTGGGGAATTTCTGAGGTGGGAGCTTTCTTT.

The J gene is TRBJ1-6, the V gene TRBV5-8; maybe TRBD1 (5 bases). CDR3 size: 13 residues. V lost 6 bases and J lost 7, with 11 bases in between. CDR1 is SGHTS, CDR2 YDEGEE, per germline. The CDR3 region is CASNLGVNSPLHF. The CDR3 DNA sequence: TGTGCCAGCAACCTAGGGGTCAATTCACCCCTCCACTTT.

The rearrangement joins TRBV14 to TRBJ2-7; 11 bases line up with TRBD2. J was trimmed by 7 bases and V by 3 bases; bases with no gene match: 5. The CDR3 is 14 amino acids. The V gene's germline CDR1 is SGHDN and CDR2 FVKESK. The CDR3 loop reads CASSQLAGGGEQYF. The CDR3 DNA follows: TGTGCCAGCAGCCAGCTAGCGGGAGGAGGGGAGCAGTACTTC. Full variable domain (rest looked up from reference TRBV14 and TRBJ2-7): EAGVTQFPSHSVIEKGQTVTLRCDPISGHDNLYWYRRVMGKEIKFLLHFVKESKQDESGMPNNRFLAERTGGTYSTLKVQPAELEDSGVYFCASSQLAGGGEQYFGPGTRLTVT.

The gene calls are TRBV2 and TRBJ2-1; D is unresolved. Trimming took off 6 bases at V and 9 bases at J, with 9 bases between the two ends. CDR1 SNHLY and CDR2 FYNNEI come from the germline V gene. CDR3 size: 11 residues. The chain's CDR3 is CASRLLSEQFF. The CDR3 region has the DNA TGTGCCAGCAGACTCCTAAGTGAGCAGTTCTTC.

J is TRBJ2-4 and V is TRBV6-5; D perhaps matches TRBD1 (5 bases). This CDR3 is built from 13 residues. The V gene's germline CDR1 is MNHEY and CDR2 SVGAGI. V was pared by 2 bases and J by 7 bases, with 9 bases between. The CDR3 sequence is CASSYGNRNIQYF. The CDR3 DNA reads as TGTGCCAGCAGTTACGGGAACAGGAACATTCAGTACTTC.